This TCR beta chain emerged from a study of read filtering for tumor transcriptome and immune sequencing. Study-level findings and limits: The CD138-negative fraction was mixed bone marrow immune cells, not pure T cells. Even smaller IR-seq throughput identified most shared clonotypes.

A few counts support this clonotype. What it binds is not known. This library used around 400 ng RNA and molecular barcoded adaptors spanning alpha/delta and beta/gamma chains. TCRdb independently ran MiXCR on the reads; one entry per CDR3 protein. The profile shows about 46,000 distinct CDR3 sequences, over 9.5% of them singletons. This TCR came from a donor older than 35 with multiple myeloma. Sequencing used a population of CD138-negative cells sorted from bone marrow.

The CDR3 DNA follows: TGTGCCAGCAGCCCTCGCCGGGACTACCGGGCTGAGCAGTTCTTC. Its protein is CASSPRRDYRAEQFF. This chain joins TRBV11-2 and TRBJ2-1; 7 bases map to TRBD2. V lost 5 bases and J lost 9; bases outside the gene matches: 13. The CDR3 extends over 15 amino acids. Germline CDR1 reads SGHAT; CDR2 reads FQNNGV.